This entry features one T cell receptor (beta chain) sequence. Measured with immunoSEQ multiplex PCR; TCRdb has only the in-frame clones, and not every one. The table records around 76,000 clones, approximately 84% of them present only once. This record belongs to a study of blood T cell repertoires in COVID-19. Study background: Specimens from acute and convalescent COVID-19 originated in the United States, Italy and Spain. Sources were T cells, B-cell-depleted T cells, or PBMCs; the material itself was cDNA or gDNA.

Followed longitudinally, the Seattle patients had been enrolled during active infection. The CDR3 consists of 14 residues. After removal of 3 bases from V and 5 bases from J, the junction contained 2 bases not matched to a gene. The germline CDR1 and CDR2 sequences are SGHNT and YYREEE (reference sequence). Specimen: peripheral blood. V usage is TRBV5-4 and J usage is TRBJ1-6; 7 bases are a match to TRBD1. The TCR comes from a man in his fifties with COVID-19, enrolled during active disease. CDR3: CASSWGQHNSPLHF. The DNA of the CDR3 is TGTGCCAGCAGCTGGGGACAGCATAATTCACCCCTCCACTTT. The whole variable domain, filled in from reference TRBV5-4 and TRBJ1-6, reads ETGVTQSPTHLIKTRGQQVTLRCSSQSGHNTVSWYQQALGQGPQFIFQYYREEENGRGNFPPRFSGLQFPNYSSELNVNALELDDSALYLCASSWGQHNSPLHFGNGTRLTVT.